These 2 T cell receptor beta chains were all obtained from the same sample, sequenced in a study of CD8 T cells in Susac syndrome. It was with random hexamers that about 0.45 to 1 ug RNA was reverse transcribed. TCRdb reprocessed the immunoSEQ multiplex PCR reads via MiXCR and lists one record per CDR3 protein. This sample has roughly 150,000 distinct CDR3 sequences, with approximately 94% found just once. Sequencing was done on a sample of CD4+ T cells from PBMCs. These receptors were collected from a human donor with multiple sclerosis.

V gene TRBV7-8 combines with J gene TRBJ2-1, with D hard to call. The CDR3 has 14 residues. Germline lookup yields CDR1 SGHVS and CDR2 FQNEAQ. V was clipped by 5 bases and J by 8 bases, with 16 bases between them. CDR3 in DNA: TGTGCCAGCAGCACCCGATCCGCTCCTTATGAGCAGTTCTTC. Translated: CASSTRSAPYEQFF.

In nucleotides, the CDR3 is TGTGCCAGCAGTTTCGAGGGGAATTTGAACACTGAAGCTTTCTTT. Encoded protein: CASSFEGNLNTEAFF. V usage is TRBV27 and J usage is TRBJ1-1; D is possibly TRBD1 (5 bases). V lost 3 bases and J 0 bases, leaving 11 bases between the germline ends. This CDR3 comprises 15 residues. Per the germline V gene, CDR1 is MNHEY and CDR2 is SMNVEV (reference sequence).